The 16 T cell receptor beta chains reported below all come from one sample, sequenced in a study of memory CD4+ T cells and cytomegalovirus serostatus. The sort gate was single viable CD3+CD4+CD8-CD45RO+ cells for memory CD4+ T cells. Profiling relied on immunoSEQ multiplex PCR, and the TCRdb table lists in-frame clones only, not all of them. Of roughly 76,000 clones listed, about 78% are singletons. The sample consisted of memory CD4+ T cells from blood. All receptors derive from an adult in good health and CMV-seropositive.

This clone came up once. The chain joins TRBV11-3 to TRBJ2-1; no clear D gene. The CDR3 totals 14 residues. Between the trimmed V and J ends, which lost 0 bases and 4 bases, there was a span of 7 bases. From germline, CDR1 is SGHNT and CDR2 YENEEA. DNA of the CDR3: TGTGCCAGCAGCTTAGAATCCAGGTACAATGAGCAGTTCTTC. Amino acids: CASSLESRYNEQFF.

This chain links TRBV5-1 with TRBJ1-4; 7 nucleotides agree with TRBD1. From germline, CDR1 is SGHRS and CDR2 YFSETQ. The CDR3 totals 14 residues. With 4 bases clipped from V and 7 bases from J, the junction kept 7 bases outside the gene matches. This CDR3 is CASSPQGTGEKLFF. The CDR3 coding sequence is TGCGCCAGCAGCCCACAGGGGACCGGTGAAAAACTGTTTTTT.

The V and J genes are TRBV4-2 and TRBJ2-5; TRBD1 matches at 11 bases. The CDR3 runs to 16 residues. Germline V gene sequence: CDR1 LGHNA, CDR2 YNFKEQ. V gave up 1 base and J gave up 4 bases; unmatched junction bases: 5. Written as DNA, the CDR3 is TGTGCCAGCAGCCAAGGAGGGACAGGGGGTGGAGAGACCCAGTACTTC. This gives the protein CASSQGGTGGGETQYF.

The chain has TRBV11-2 and TRBJ2-1, with a possible D match to TRBD2 (6 bases). The CDR3 is 16 amino acids. Germline values: CDR1 SGHAT, CDR2 FQNNGV. Trimming pared 3 bases from V and 8 bases from J, leaving 20 bases between. CDR3 region: CASSFRRGTGVDEQFF. CDR3 bases: TGTGCCAGCAGCTTTCGACGCGGGACCGGGGTGGATGAGCAGTTCTTC.

The chain recombines TRBV19 with TRBJ2-2; no clear D. Germline CDR1 is LNHDA and CDR2 is SQIVND (reference sequence). CDR3 length: 14 amino acids. Trimming stripped 5 bases from V and 2 bases from J, with 9 bases between. CDR3 sequence reads: CASSRQENTGELFF. The CDR3 DNA is TGTGCCAGTAGTCGGCAGGAAAACACCGGGGAGCTGTTTTTT. Complete variable domain (other parts from reference TRBV19 and TRBJ2-2): DGGITQSPKYLFRKEGQNVTLSCEQNLNHDAMYWYRQDPGQGLRLIYYSQIVNDFQKGDIAEGYSVSREKKESFPLTVTSAQKNPTAFYLCASSRQENTGELFFGEGSRLTVL.

The chain joins TRBV28 to TRBJ1-3, with D possibly TRBD1 on 6 matching bases. With 2 bases removed from V and 1 base from J, the gap between germline ends came to 12 bases. This CDR3 region has 16 residues. Germline-derived CDR1 and CDR2 are MDHEN and SYDVKM. The CDR3 region has the DNA TGTGCCAGCAGTTTAGTACAGGGTCTATCTGGAAACACCATATATTTT. Translation gives CASSLVQGLSGNTIYF.

The rearrangement joins TRBV7-2 to TRBJ1-5; TRBD1 is a possible D gene (6 bases). The CDR3 has 16 residues. The germline gives CDR1 SGHTA, CDR2 FQGNSA. The V gene lost 5 bases and the J gene lost 1 base, with 15 bases spanning the gap. This CDR3 is CASSRGGAISNQPQHF. The CDR3 region has the DNA TGTGCCAGCAGCCGGGGGGGGGCGATAAGCAATCAGCCCCAGCATTTT.

The table lists this clone with a few counts. The chain couples TRBV7-2 to TRBJ1-1; 8 bases are shared with TRBD1. Trimming took 5 bases from V and 12 from J; bases not matched to a gene: 8. CDR1 is SGHTA, CDR2 FQGNSA, per germline. The CDR3 spans 12 residues. The chain's CDR3 is CASSIDRGRTFF. The CDR3 nucleotides are TGTGCCAGCAGCATAGACAGGGGTCGGACTTTCTTT.

This clone was seen a few times. The rearrangement joins TRBV28 to TRBJ1-2; D uncertain. Trimming left V 6 bases short and J 3 bases short, with 5 bases between. The CDR3 has 11 amino acids. The germline V gene has CDR1 MDHEN and CDR2 SYDVKM. The CDR3 nucleotides read TGTGCCAGCAGCCGGGACTATGGCTACACCTTC. It specifies CASSRDYGYTF.

V gene TRBV19 combines with J gene TRBJ1-2; TRBD1 is a possible D gene (5 bases). CDR3 length: 14 amino acids. V shed 4 bases and J shed 2 bases, with 11 bases lying between them. Per germline, CDR1 LNHDA and CDR2 SQIVND (reference sequence). CDR3 sequence reads: CASSREGANYGYTF. For the CDR3, the DNA is TGTGCCAGTAGTAGGGAAGGGGCGAACTATGGCTACACCTTC.

The chain couples TRBV10-3 to TRBJ2-3, with TRBD2 matching 10 bases. Germline V gene data show CDR1 as ENHRY and CDR2 as SYGVKD. CDR3 length: 14 residues. After removal of 10 bases from V and 2 bases from J, the junction contained 6 bases not matched to a gene. The CDR3 loop reads CATSSGGVTDTQYF. CDR3 nucleotide sequence: TGTGCCACCTCCAGCGGGGGGGTCACAGATACGCAGTATTTT.

The chain has TRBV5-1 and TRBJ1-4, with 8 positions matching TRBD1. Germline CDR1 is SGHRS and CDR2 is YFSETQ. Trimming took 4 bases from V and 4 from J; bases not matched to a gene: 6. This CDR3 region has 15 residues. The CDR3 loop reads CASSIQGARNEKLFF. The CDR3 nucleotides are TGCGCCAGCAGCATCCAGGGGGCACGTAATGAAAAACTGTTTTTT.

This sequence joins TRBV14 and TRBJ1-2, with TRBD1 matching over 8 bases. CDR1 and CDR2 from the germline V gene are SGHDN and FVKESK. The CDR3 totals 16 residues. The V and J ends lost 4 bases and 4 bases, in that order; junction bases with no gene match: 11. DNA of the CDR3: TGTGCCAGCAGCCCCCGACCCGGACAGGGCGGCTATGGCTACACCTTC. Translating gives CASSPRPGQGGYGYTF.

The genes are TRBV7-2 and TRBJ2-1; tentatively, D is TRBD1 (6 bases). CDR1 SGHTA and CDR2 FQGNSA come from the germline V gene. The CDR3 is 14 residues long. V lost 7 bases, J lost 8 bases, and 18 bases lay in between. CDR3 DNA: TGTGCCAGCACCCCCGGGACATTATACGATGAGCAGTTCTTC. Translating it yields CASTPGTLYDEQFF.

The rearrangement joins TRBV21-1 to TRBJ2-7; the D call of TRBD1 is as the table states it, not checked on the DNA. TRBV21-1 is a pseudogene segment. The CDR3 covers 15 residues. The CDR3 DNA reads as TGTGCCAGCAGCCAAAGGTGGACAGACAACTACGAGCAGTACTTC. This encodes CASSQRWTDNYEQYF.

The CDR3 DNA is TGCGCCAGCAGCCAAGACACAGGGGGCACTGGCTACACCTTC. It encodes CASSQDTGGTGYTF. The chain combines TRBV4-1 with TRBJ1-2, with 9 bases fitting TRBD1. After removal of 0 bases from V and 7 bases from J, the junction contained 3 bases not matched to a gene. Germline-derived CDR1 and CDR2 are MGHRA and YSYEKL. The CDR3 covers 14 residues.